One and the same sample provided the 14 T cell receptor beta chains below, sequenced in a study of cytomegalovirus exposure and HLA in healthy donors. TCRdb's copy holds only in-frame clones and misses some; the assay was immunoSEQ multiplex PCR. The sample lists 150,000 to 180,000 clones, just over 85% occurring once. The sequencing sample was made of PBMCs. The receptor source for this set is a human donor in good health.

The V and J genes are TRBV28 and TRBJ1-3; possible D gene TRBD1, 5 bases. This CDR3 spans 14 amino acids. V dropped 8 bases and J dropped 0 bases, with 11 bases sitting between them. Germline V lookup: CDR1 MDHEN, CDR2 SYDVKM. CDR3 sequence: CASGGGRSGNTIYF. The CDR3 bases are TGTGCCAGCGGGGGAGGACGCTCTGGAAACACCATATATTTT.

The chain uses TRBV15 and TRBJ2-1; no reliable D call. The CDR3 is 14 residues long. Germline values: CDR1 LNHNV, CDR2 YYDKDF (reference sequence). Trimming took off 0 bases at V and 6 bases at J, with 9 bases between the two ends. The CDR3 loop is CATSREVASNEQFF. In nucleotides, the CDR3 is TGTGCCACCAGCAGAGAGGTAGCTAGCAATGAGCAGTTCTTC. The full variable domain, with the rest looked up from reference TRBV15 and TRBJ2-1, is DAMVIQNPRYQVTQFGKPVTLSCSQTLNHNVMYWYQQKSSQAPKLLFHYYDKDFNNEADTPDNFQSRRPNTSFCFLDIRSPGLGDTAMYLCATSREVASNEQFFGPGTRLTVL.

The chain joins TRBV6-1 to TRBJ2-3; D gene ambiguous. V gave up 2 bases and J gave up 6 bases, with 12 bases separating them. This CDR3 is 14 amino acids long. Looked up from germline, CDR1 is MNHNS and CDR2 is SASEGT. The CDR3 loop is CASSEYRALDTQYF. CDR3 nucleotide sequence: TGTGCCAGCAGTGAATATCGAGCCCTGGATACGCAGTATTTT.

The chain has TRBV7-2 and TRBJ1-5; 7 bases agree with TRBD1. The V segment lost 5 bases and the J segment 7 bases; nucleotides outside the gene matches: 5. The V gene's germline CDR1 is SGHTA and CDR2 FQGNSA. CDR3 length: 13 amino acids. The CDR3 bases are TGTGCCAGCAGCAGACAGGGTCGCCAGCCCCAGCATTTT. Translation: CASSRQGRQPQHF. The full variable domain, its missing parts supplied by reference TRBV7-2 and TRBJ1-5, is GAGVSQSPSNKVTEKGKDVELRCDPISGHTALYWYRQSLGQGLEFLIYFQGNSAPDKSGLPSDRFSAERTGGSVSTLTIQRTQQEDSAVYLCASSRQGRQPQHFGDGTRLSIL.

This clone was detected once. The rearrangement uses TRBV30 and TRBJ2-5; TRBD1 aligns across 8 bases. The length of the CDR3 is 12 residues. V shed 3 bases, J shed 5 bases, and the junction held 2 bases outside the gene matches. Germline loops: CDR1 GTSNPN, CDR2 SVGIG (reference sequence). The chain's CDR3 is CAWSNRGETQYF. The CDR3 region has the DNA TGTGCCTGGAGCAACAGGGGGGAGACCCAGTACTTC.

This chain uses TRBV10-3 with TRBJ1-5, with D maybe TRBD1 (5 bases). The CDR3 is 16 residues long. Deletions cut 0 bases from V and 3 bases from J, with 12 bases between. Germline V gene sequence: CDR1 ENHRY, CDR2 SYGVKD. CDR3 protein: CAISESWGPDNQPQHF. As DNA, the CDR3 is TGTGCCATCAGTGAGTCATGGGGCCCCGACAATCAGCCCCAGCATTTT.

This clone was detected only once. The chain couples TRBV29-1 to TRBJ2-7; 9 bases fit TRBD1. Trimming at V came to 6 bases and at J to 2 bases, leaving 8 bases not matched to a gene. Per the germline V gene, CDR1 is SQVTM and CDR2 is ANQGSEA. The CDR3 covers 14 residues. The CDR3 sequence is CSVDRGRGPYEQYF. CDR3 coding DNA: TGCAGCGTGGACAGGGGAAGGGGGCCCTACGAGCAGTACTTC.

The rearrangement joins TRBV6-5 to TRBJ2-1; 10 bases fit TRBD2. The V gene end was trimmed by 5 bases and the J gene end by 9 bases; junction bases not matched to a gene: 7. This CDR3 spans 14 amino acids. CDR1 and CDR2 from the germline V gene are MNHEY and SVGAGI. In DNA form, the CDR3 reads TGTGCCAGCAGTCTAGCGGGAGTATCAAGTGAGCAGTTCTTC. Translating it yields CASSLAGVSSEQFF.

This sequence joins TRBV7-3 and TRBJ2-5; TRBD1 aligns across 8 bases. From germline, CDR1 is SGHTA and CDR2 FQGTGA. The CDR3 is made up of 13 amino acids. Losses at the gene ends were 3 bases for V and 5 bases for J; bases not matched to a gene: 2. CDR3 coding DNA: TGTGCCAGCAGCTTTTCAGGGGGCGAGACCCAGTACTTC. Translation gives CASSFSGGETQYF.

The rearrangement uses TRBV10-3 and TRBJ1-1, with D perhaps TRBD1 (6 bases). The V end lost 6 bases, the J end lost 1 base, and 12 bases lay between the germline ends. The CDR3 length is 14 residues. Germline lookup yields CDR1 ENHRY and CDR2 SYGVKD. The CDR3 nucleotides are TGTGCCATCAGGCAAAACAGGGAGAACACTGAAGCTTTCTTT. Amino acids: CAIRQNRENTEAFF.

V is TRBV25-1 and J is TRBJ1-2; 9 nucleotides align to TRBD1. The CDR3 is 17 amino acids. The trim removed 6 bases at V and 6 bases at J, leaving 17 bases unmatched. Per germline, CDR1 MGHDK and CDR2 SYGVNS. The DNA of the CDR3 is TGTGCCAGCAGAGATACCGCGGGACAGGGTTTACGTAATGGCTACACCTTC. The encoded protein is CASRDTAGQGLRNGYTF.

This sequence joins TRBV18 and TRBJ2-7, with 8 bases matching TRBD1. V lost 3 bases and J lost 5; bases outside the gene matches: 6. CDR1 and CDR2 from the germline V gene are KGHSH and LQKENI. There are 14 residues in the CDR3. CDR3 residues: CASSPRTGMDEQYF. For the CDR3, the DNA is TGTGCCAGCTCACCCAGGACAGGGATGGACGAGCAGTACTTC.

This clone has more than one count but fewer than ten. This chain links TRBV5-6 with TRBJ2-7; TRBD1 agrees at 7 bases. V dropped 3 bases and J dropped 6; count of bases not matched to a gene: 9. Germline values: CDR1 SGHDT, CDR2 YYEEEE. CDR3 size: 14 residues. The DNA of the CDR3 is TGTGCCAGCAGCTACGGGACAGAGATGGGCGAGCAGTACTTC. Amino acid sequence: CASSYGTEMGEQYF.

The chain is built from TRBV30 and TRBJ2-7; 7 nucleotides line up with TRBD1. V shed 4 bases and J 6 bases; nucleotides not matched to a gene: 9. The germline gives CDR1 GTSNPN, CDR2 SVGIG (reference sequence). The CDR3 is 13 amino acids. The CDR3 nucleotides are TGTGCCTGGACGACAGGGAGTTTAGGCGAGCAGTACTTC. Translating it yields CAWTTGSLGEQYF.